This T cell receptor beta chain was captured by sequencing in a study of blood T cell repertoires in COVID-19. Study at large: The United States, Italy and Spain were the sources of the acute and convalescent COVID-19 samples.

The CDR3 sequence is 14 residues long. Trimming took 4 bases from V and 4 from J; bases not matched to a gene: 4. Germline V gene data show CDR1 as SGHDT and CDR2 as YYEEEE. Original handling: The authors estimated nucleated cell counts from reference gene primer amplification. Clones were sequenced by immunoSEQ multiplex PCR, and TCRdb holds only the in-frame ones, with some missing. V and J calls and clone size are as listed in that table; D and trimming were resolved from the DNA. The sample carries roughly 100,000 clones, more than 85% recorded once. This clonotype originated in a man in his late teens or twenties with acute or convalescent COVID-19. The chain joins TRBV5-6 to TRBJ1-5, with 8 bases identical to TRBD1. Sequences were obtained from peripheral blood. DNA for the CDR3: TGTGCCAGCAGCATAGACAGGGGAAATCAGCCCCAGCATTTT. Its protein product is CASSIDRGNQPQHF.